This T cell receptor beta chain stems from a study of T cells of healthy individuals. Trimming removed 6 bases from V and 5 bases from J; junction bases left unmatched: 7. Germline CDR1 and CDR2: SGHTA and FQGNSA. The CDR3 is made up of 14 amino acids. TCRdb re-analysed the 5' RACE reads in MiXCR, keeping a single row per CDR3 protein. Here the sample spans tens of thousands of distinct CDR3 sequences, roughly 14% being singletons. The TCR originated in a human donor in good health. The rearrangement links TRBV7-2 to TRBJ1-2; 9 bases fit TRBD1. The CDR3 coding sequence is TGTGCCAGCAGTCAAAGGGACAGGGCTTATGGCTACACCTTC. It yields the protein CASSQRDRAYGYTF.